The 28 T cell receptor beta chains below all came from one sample that was sequenced in a study of blood T cell repertoires in COVID-19. Profiling relied on immunoSEQ multiplex PCR, and the TCRdb table lists in-frame clones only, not all of them. This table holds 150,000 to 200,000 clones, more than 75% found once. Specimen: PBMCs or T cells enriched from blood (not recorded which). These receptors all come from a woman in her forties or fifties with acute COVID-19.

The rearrangement joins TRBV5-1 to TRBJ1-6, with TRBD1 identical over 8 bases. Trimming took 5 bases from V and 10 from J; bases not matched to a gene: 5. The germline CDR1 and CDR2 sequences are SGHRS and YFSETQ. The CDR3 totals 13 residues. The CDR3 protein is CASRTSGGSPLHF. CDR3 nucleotides: TGCGCCAGCAGAACTTCAGGGGGCTCACCCCTCCACTTT. The full variable domain, in which reference TRBV5-1 and TRBJ1-6 provide the parts outside the CDR3, is KAGVTQTPRYLIKTRGQQVTLSCSPISGHRSVSWYQQTPGQGLQFLFEYFSETQRNKGNFPGRFSGRQFSNSRSEMNVSTLELGDSALYLCASRTSGGSPLHFGNGTRLTVT.

The chain joins TRBV28 to TRBJ1-6; 10 nucleotides align to TRBD1. CDR1 is MDHEN, CDR2 SYDVKM, per germline. The CDR3 is made up of 15 amino acids. The ends lost 4 bases at V and 13 bases at J; junction bases unmatched: 10. CDR3 sequence (DNA): TGTGCCAGCAGTTACGAGACAGGGGGCGGAGGGCCCCTCCACTTT. Protein product: CASSYETGGGGPLHF.

In regard to this clone: Other DNA sequences of this sample code for an identical CDR3. The V call is TRBV7-9, the J call TRBJ2-5; 13 bases line up with TRBD2. Per the germline V gene, CDR1 is SEHNR and CDR2 is FQNEAQ (reference sequence). V dropped 5 bases and J dropped 4; count of bases not matched to a gene: 7. The CDR3 extends over 16 amino acids. CDR3 sequence: CASSPTSGGAPETQYF. The CDR3 DNA reads as TGTGCCAGCAGCCCCACTAGCGGGGGGGCCCCAGAGACCCAGTACTTC.

The J gene is TRBJ1-2, the V gene TRBV2, with a possible D match to TRBD1 (5 bases). The CDR3 spans 14 residues. Looked up from germline, CDR1 is SNHLY and CDR2 is FYNNEI. CDR3 sequence: CAQPRSGIIDGYTF. The DNA for the CDR3 is TGTGCACAGCCTCGTTCAGGGATCATAGATGGCTACACCTTC.

On this clone itself: A single base separates this from a much larger clone, so it may be a read error. The chain recombines TRBV2 with TRBJ1-1; D is unclear. Between the trimmed V and J ends, which lost 6 bases and 1 base, there was a span of 6 bases. The germline V gene has CDR1 SNHLY and CDR2 FYNNEI. There are 12 residues in the CDR3. The CDR3 nucleotides are TGTGCCAGCAGCCCAGGGAACACTGAAGCTTTCTTT. This sequence encodes CASSPGNTEAFF.

In its sample, this clone was seen a few times. The rearrangement links TRBV7-2 to TRBJ2-7; TRBD1 agrees at 8 bases. With 5 bases clipped from V and 6 bases from J, the junction kept 6 bases outside the gene matches. The germline V gene encodes CDR1 SGHTA and CDR2 FQGNSA. The CDR3 consists of 13 residues. CDR3 amino acids: CASSAFRGPEQYV. The CDR3 DNA follows: TGTGCCAGCAGCGCGTTCAGGGGGCCCGAGCAGTACGTC.

V gene TRBV10-3 combines with J gene TRBJ1-1, with D perhaps matching TRBD1 (6 bases). CDR1 is ENHRY and CDR2 is SYGVKD in the germline V gene. Between the trimmed V and J ends, which lost 7 bases and 1 base, there was a span of 16 bases. This CDR3 spans 15 amino acids. Written as DNA, the CDR3 is TGTGCCATCACTGCGGACAGCCTACCGAACACTGAAGCTTTCTTT. This encodes CAITADSLPNTEAFF.

This clone was recorded only once. The chain combines TRBV7-9 with TRBJ2-5, with TRBD1 as a possible D gene (6 bases). The CDR3 contains 14 residues. V was pared by 5 bases and J by 1 base, with 11 bases between. CDR1 and CDR2 from the germline V gene are SEHNR and FQNEAQ (reference sequence). CDR3 coding DNA: TGTGCCAGCAGCCCAGACAGGACCCAAGAGACCCAGTACTTC. This sequence encodes CASSPDRTQETQYF.

This chain connects TRBV5-4 to TRBJ2-5, with a possible D match to TRBD2 (6 bases). This CDR3 contains 16 residues. V was clipped by 2 bases and J by 5 bases, with 19 bases between them. Germline V gene data show CDR1 as SGHNT and CDR2 as YYREEE (reference sequence). The DNA of the CDR3 is TGTGCCAGCAGCTTTGGAGGGCCGCGGGGCCCGGAGACCCAGTACTTC. It codes for CASSFGGPRGPETQYF.

The chain has TRBV9 and TRBJ2-5; a weak D match, TRBD2 (6 bases). V lost 2 bases and J 2 bases, leaving 13 bases between the germline ends. Germline V gene data show CDR1 as SGDLS and CDR2 as YYNGEE. The CDR3 is 15 residues long. CDR3 region: CASSVTGVRQETQYF. The CDR3 coding sequence is TGTGCCAGCAGCGTTACGGGGGTACGGCAAGAGACCCAGTACTTC.

This rearrangement joins TRBV19 to TRBJ2-5, with D tentatively TRBD1 (6 bases). Germline-derived CDR1 and CDR2 are LNHDA and SQIVND (reference sequence). Trimming removed 5 bases at V and 4 bases at J, with 14 bases between. The CDR3 totals 14 residues. CDR3 DNA sequence: TGTGCCAGTAGTGTCAAGGACAGTTTAGAGACCCAGTACTTC. Translating it yields CASSVKDSLETQYF.

There are a few counts of this clone. J is TRBJ1-1 and V is TRBV27; a possible D gene is TRBD1 (5 bases). The CDR3 is 15 residues long. Deletions cut 5 bases from V and 0 bases from J, with 13 bases between. The germline V gene encodes CDR1 MNHEY and CDR2 SMNVEV (reference sequence). CDR3 nucleotides: TGTGCCAGCAGTCCCGACAGCCACATGAACACTGAAGCTTTCTTT. Encoded protein: CASSPDSHMNTEAFF.

The rearrangement links TRBV7-2 to TRBJ2-3; D unresolved. CDR3 length: 12 amino acids. V lost 1 base to trimming and J lost 6 bases, with 5 bases between them. Germline V gives CDR1 SGHTA, CDR2 FQGNSA. Written as DNA, the CDR3 is TGTGCCAGCAGCTTAGATTCGGATACGCAGTATTTT. Its protein is CASSLDSDTQYF.

The chain has TRBV5-1 and TRBJ1-2; TRBD1 aligns across 8 bases. The trim removed 4 bases at V and 2 bases at J, leaving 7 bases unmatched. Germline V CDR1 and CDR2: SGHRS, YFSETQ. This CDR3 has 15 amino acids. This CDR3 reads CASSLPTGGNYGYTF. In nucleotides, the CDR3 is TGCGCCAGCAGCCTTCCCACAGGGGGGAACTATGGCTACACCTTC.

The chain combines TRBV7-2 with TRBJ2-7; unclear D gene. The CDR3 consists of 13 residues. Trimming shortened V by 0 bases and J by 3 bases, and 6 bases separated the two germline ends. Germline-derived CDR1 and CDR2 are SGHTA and FQGNSA. The CDR3 DNA follows: TGTGCCAGCAGCTTAGCACAGCTCTACGAGCAGTACGTC. It yields the protein CASSLAQLYEQYV.

This clone is a singleton in its sample. This sequence joins TRBV28 and TRBJ1-5, with a weak D call TRBD1 (5 bases). Trimming removed 7 bases from V and 9 bases from J, with 10 bases in between. CDR3 size: 11 residues. Germline assignment: CDR1 MDHEN and CDR2 SYDVKM. The CDR3 DNA reads as TGTGCCAGCAATCAGGGTCGGCCCCAGCATTTT. Residues: CASNQGRPQHF.

This rearrangement joins TRBV11-2 to TRBJ2-5; 10 nucleotides line up with TRBD1. Germline CDR1 and CDR2: SGHAT and FQNNGV. With 1 base clipped from V and 2 bases from J, the junction kept 10 bases outside the gene matches. This CDR3 is built from 18 residues. The CDR3 loop is CASSLAPRTGGLQETQYF. The CDR3 DNA follows: TGTGCCAGCAGCTTAGCTCCCCGGACAGGGGGGTTACAAGAGACCCAGTACTTC.

This clone was picked up a small number of times. V usage is TRBV2 and J usage is TRBJ2-7; 9 bases match TRBD1. V lost 9 bases to trimming and J lost 3 bases; unmatched junction nucleotides: 3. The V gene's germline CDR1 is SNHLY and CDR2 FYNNEI. The CDR3 length is 12 residues. The CDR3 DNA reads as TGTGCCAGTAGACAGGGGGTCTACGAGCAGTACGTC. This sequence encodes CASRQGVYEQYV.

The chain links TRBV6-2 or TRBV6-3 to TRBJ1-1, with D perhaps matching TRBD1 (6 bases). Trimming cost V 5 bases and J 8 bases, with 15 bases left between them. From germline, CDR1 is MNHEY and CDR2 SVGEGT. This CDR3 has 13 residues. Written as DNA, the CDR3 is TGTGCCAGCAGTGATATACAGGGCGGCGAAGCTTTCTTT. Translated, it gives CASSDIQGGEAFF.

This chain joins TRBV2 and TRBJ1-1; D is unclear. CDR1 and CDR2 from the germline V gene are SNHLY and FYNNEI. The CDR3 totals 11 residues. The V and J ends lost 8 bases and 5 bases respectively, with 9 bases between them. The CDR3 DNA reads TGTGCCAGCTCCGGGTATACTGAAGCTTTCTTT. Amino acids: CASSGYTEAFF.

This chain joins TRBV4-1 and TRBJ1-2, with 8 bases fitting TRBD1. V was pared by 2 bases and J by 8 bases, with 13 bases of the junction left unmatched. This CDR3 region has 16 residues. The germline V gene has CDR1 MGHRA and CDR2 YSYEKL. CDR3 sequence (DNA): TGCGCCAGCAGCCAAACCCCCTCGCTGACAGGGGAAGGCTACACCTTC. Protein: CASSQTPSLTGEGYTF.

This chain connects TRBV6-5 to TRBJ1-1, with a possible D match to TRBD1 (5 bases). Germline CDR1 reads MNHEY; CDR2 reads SVGAGI. V gave up 6 bases and J gave up 5 bases, with 13 bases separating them. This CDR3 is 13 amino acids long. The DNA of the CDR3 is TGTGCCAGCAGGGGAGGGGTTTGGACTGAAGCTTTCTTT. Its protein is CASRGGVWTEAFF.

This chain joins TRBV9 and TRBJ1-4, with TRBD1 matching 8 bases. V shed 2 bases and J 8 bases; nucleotides not matched to a gene: 11. This CDR3 has 16 residues. The V gene's germline CDR1 is SGDLS and CDR2 YYNGEE. The CDR3 DNA sequence: TGTGCCAGCAGCGTCCAGGGGGCAGGGTGGGGCGAAAAACTGTTTTTT. Amino acids: CASSVQGAGWGEKLFF.

V usage is TRBV15 and J usage is TRBJ1-1; a weak D match, TRBD1 (6 bases). Between the trimmed V and J ends, which lost 2 bases and 0 bases, there was a span of 13 bases. Germline CDR1 is LNHNV and CDR2 is YYDKDF (reference sequence). This CDR3 has 16 amino acids. The CDR3 is CATSRKTGALNTEAFF. CDR3 nucleotides: TGTGCCACCAGCAGAAAGACAGGAGCCCTGAACACTGAAGCTTTCTTT.

The gene calls are TRBV15 and TRBJ1-3, with D possibly being TRBD1 (6 bases). V was cut by 5 bases and J by 0 bases, with 17 bases left in between. Germline V gene lookup returns CDR1 LNHNV and CDR2 YYDKDF (reference sequence). This CDR3 has 17 amino acids. The CDR3 DNA is TGTGCCACCAGCCCGGGGGGGCGGGTGTACTCTGGAAACACCATATATTTT. Its protein is CATSPGGRVYSGNTIYF.

The chain is built from TRBV9 and TRBJ1-1, with D possibly being TRBD1 (6 bases). This CDR3 has 16 residues. V lost 0 bases to trimming and J lost 8 bases, with 20 bases between them. CDR1 and CDR2 from the germline V gene are SGDLS and YYNGEE. CDR3 nucleotide sequence: TGTGCCAGCAGCGTAGGTGGGACAAGCGGGGGGCAGGAAGCTTTCTTT. This gives the protein CASSVGGTSGGQEAFF.

This chain uses TRBV28 with TRBJ1-1, with D unclear. CDR1 and CDR2 (germline): MDHEN, SYDVKM. CDR3 length: 15 residues. Trimming took off 2 bases at V and 0 bases at J, with 10 bases between the two ends. The chain's CDR3 is CASSLLQAMNTEAFF. The CDR3, as DNA: TGTGCCAGCAGTTTACTTCAGGCTATGAACACTGAAGCTTTCTTT.

The V and J genes are TRBV10-3 and TRBJ1-2; D not resolved. The CDR3 extends over 14 amino acids. CDR1 and CDR2 (germline): ENHRY, SYGVKD. V lost 0 bases to trimming and J lost 8 bases, with 13 bases between them. CDR3 sequence: CAISESPPMVGYTF. The DNA of the CDR3 is TGTGCCATCAGTGAGTCTCCCCCTATGGTGGGCTACACCTTC.